This TCR beta chain was sequenced for a study of T cell responses to AZD1222 COVID-19 vaccine. Overall study findings and caveats: Receipt of two AZD1222 doses was followed by a rise in Spike-specific TCR breadth and depth. Baseline serostatus was positive in only 5 to 7 AZD1222 recipients.

Generated by immunoSEQ multiplex PCR, the TCRdb table keeps only in-frame clones and is missing some. This table holds over 120,000 clones, approximately 89% found once. The CDR3 spans 17 residues. The germline V gene encodes CDR1 SGHTA and CDR2 FQGNSA. V was shortened by 5 bases and J by 0 bases, with 19 bases between the two germline ends. Pooled together were second doses at about 4 or about 12 weeks. Note on this clone: The antigen is not known.

The source is an adult who received the AZD1222 COVID-19 vaccine. The chain is built from TRBV7-2 and TRBJ2-5, with D possibly matching TRBD1 (6 bases). Source: peripheral blood, taken 28 days after the second AZD1222 dose. The CDR3 region is CASSLYRDKAYQETQYF. DNA for the CDR3: TGTGCCAGCAGCCTCTACCGGGACAAAGCGTACCAAGAGACCCAGTACTTC.